This paragraph reports one T cell receptor (beta chain). Antigen: not known. It was second doses at about 4 or about 12 weeks that were pooled. This sample is drawn from a study of T cell responses to AZD1222 COVID-19 vaccine. Study-level points and caveats: Baseline antibody screening turned up just a handful of seropositive AZD1222 recipients. Receipt of two AZD1222 doses was followed by a rise in Spike-specific TCR breadth and depth. Most donors were white British, females outnumbered males, and clonal diversity was possibly underestimated.

Using immunoSEQ multiplex PCR, the repertoire was profiled, and TCRdb retains in-frame clones only, with some absent. Of fewer than 100,000 clones listed, less than 85% are singletons. CDR1 SGHTA and CDR2 FQGNSA come from the germline V gene. This CDR3 is 19 amino acids long. Trimming took off 1 base at V and 3 bases at J, with 22 bases between the two ends. The sample in question was peripheral blood, obtained 28 days after the second AZD1222 dose. The V and J genes are TRBV7-2 and TRBJ2-1; D is possibly TRBD1 (5 bases). This clonotype was obtained from an adult who received the AZD1222 COVID-19 vaccine. The CDR3 reads CASSLVGRSSVPLYNEQFF. As DNA, the CDR3 is TGTGCCAGCAGCTTAGTGGGGCGATCCTCCGTCCCTCTCTACAATGAGCAGTTCTTC. Full variable domain (outside the CDR3, taken from reference TRBV7-2 and TRBJ2-1): GAGVSQSPSNKVTEKGKDVELRCDPISGHTALYWYRQSLGQGLEFLIYFQGNSAPDKSGLPSDRFSAERTGGSVSTLTIQRTQQEDSAVYLCASSLVGRSSVPLYNEQFFGPGTRLTVL.